Listed below are T cell receptor beta chains from one sample, sequenced in a study of shared clonotypes between healthy human individuals. Libraries were prepared by immunoSEQ multiplex PCR; TCRdb keeps only in-frame clonotypes and omits some of them. The sample shows fewer than 1 million clones, 90% to 98% of them seen only once. The sequenced material came from naive CD8+ T cells sorted from blood. The receptor set was obtained from a man aged 25 to 40 in good health. Both conserved end residues are part of each CDR3. Each record gives: CDR3 DNA, CDR3 protein, V gene, D gene, clone size, J gene. The D gene is left open where the match is weak. Clone size is shown for a subset of rows, as once, few, many or a class of expanded clone.

CDR3nt: TGTGCCAGCAGCGTTCAACCCGGGACAGGGGTCGAGAGTCCCGGGGAGCTGTTTTTT; CDR3aa: CASSVQPGTGVESPGELFF; v_gene: TRBV9; d_gene: TRBD1; abundance: NA; j_gene: TRBJ2-2
CDR3nt: TGTGCCAGCAGTTTATGGGGTTATGAAGCTTTCTTT; CDR3aa: CASSLWGYEAFF; v_gene: TRBV27; d_gene: NA; abundance: NA; j_gene: TRBJ1-1
CDR3nt: TGTGCCAGCAGCCTCCTCCATACAGATACGCAGTATTTT; CDR3aa: CASSLLHTDTQYF; v_gene: TRBV7-8; d_gene: NA; abundance: NA; j_gene: TRBJ2-3
CDR3nt: TGTGCCAGCTCCGGGACAGGGGTTTATGGCTACACCTTC; CDR3aa: CASSGTGVYGYTF; v_gene: TRBV27; d_gene: TRBD1; abundance: NA; j_gene: TRBJ1-2
CDR3nt: TGTGCCAGCAGCTTAAAGGCTACGCGGAACACCGGGGAGCTGTTTTTT; CDR3aa: CASSLKATRNTGELFF; v_gene: TRBV11-2; d_gene: NA; abundance: NA; j_gene: TRBJ2-2
CDR3nt: TGTGCCAGCAGCTTCGCGGGAGGAAGCTTGTACGAGCAGTACTTC; CDR3aa: CASSFAGGSLYEQYF; v_gene: TRBV7-2; d_gene: TRBD2; abundance: NA; j_gene: TRBJ2-7
CDR3nt: TGTGCCAGCAGCTTGATTCCGGGACAGGGAACGAACACTGAAGCTTTCTTT; CDR3aa: CASSLIPGQGTNTEAFF; v_gene: TRBV11-2; d_gene: TRBD1; abundance: NA; j_gene: TRBJ1-1
CDR3nt: TGCAGCGTTTGCCGGGAGGGTGGCACAGATACGCAGTATTTT; CDR3aa: CSVCREGGTDTQYF; v_gene: TRBV29-1; d_gene: TRBD2; abundance: NA; j_gene: TRBJ2-3
CDR3nt: TGTGCCAGCAGCTCCGCTAGCGGGAGGTCCACAGATACGCAGTATTTT; CDR3aa: CASSSASGRSTDTQYF; v_gene: TRBV7-9; d_gene: TRBD2; abundance: NA; j_gene: TRBJ2-3
CDR3nt: TGTGCCAGCAGTTTATGGACAGGGGGCCGGGAGACCCAGTACTTC; CDR3aa: CASSLWTGGRETQYF; v_gene: TRBV27; d_gene: TRBD1; abundance: NA; j_gene: TRBJ2-5
CDR3nt: TGCGCCAGCAGCCAGGGGGGATCCCTCACTGAAGCTTTCTTT; CDR3aa: CASSQGGSLTEAFF; v_gene: TRBV4-1; d_gene: NA; abundance: NA; j_gene: TRBJ1-1
CDR3nt: TGTGCCAGCAGCTTTCAAGGTTCCTTCTACGAGCAGTACTTC; CDR3aa: CASSFQGSFYEQYF; v_gene: TRBV5-4; d_gene: NA; abundance: NA; j_gene: TRBJ2-7
CDR3nt: TGTGCCAGCAGTGCCAGGGACAGGTTTTTTGAGCAGTACTTC; CDR3aa: CASSARDRFFEQYF; v_gene: TRBV6-1; d_gene: TRBD1; abundance: NA; j_gene: TRBJ2-7
CDR3nt: TGCAGCGCTCTCCCGGGAGCTTTCTTT; CDR3aa: CSALPGAFF; v_gene: TRBV29-1; d_gene: NA; abundance: once; j_gene: TRBJ1-1
CDR3nt: TGTGCCAGCAGTTACGCGACTCCCCGAGGGGGGACCCAGTACTTC; CDR3aa: CASSYATPRGGTQYF; v_gene: TRBV6-5; d_gene: NA; abundance: NA; j_gene: TRBJ2-5
CDR3nt: TGCGCCAGCAGCCAAAGGGGACTTACGAACACTGAAGCTTTCTTT; CDR3aa: CASSQRGLTNTEAFF; v_gene: TRBV4-1; d_gene: NA; abundance: NA; j_gene: TRBJ1-1
CDR3nt: TGCGCCAGCAGCCAAGAGGGGACCCCCCTTTACGAGCAGTACTTC; CDR3aa: CASSQEGTPLYEQYF; v_gene: TRBV4-3; d_gene: NA; abundance: NA; j_gene: TRBJ2-7
CDR3nt: TGTGCCAGCGGCAAAACAGGGGGCTACGAGCAGTACTTC; CDR3aa: CASGKTGGYEQYF; v_gene: TRBV11-2; d_gene: TRBD1; abundance: NA; j_gene: TRBJ2-7
CDR3nt: TGTGCCAGCAGCTTAGGGGGGGTCGGCACTGAAGCTTTCTTT; CDR3aa: CASSLGGVGTEAFF; v_gene: TRBV11-3; d_gene: NA; abundance: NA; j_gene: TRBJ1-1
CDR3nt: TGTGCCAGCAGTTTACTCTTCGGGTTAACGGCCGAGACCCAGTACTTC; CDR3aa: CASSLLFGLTAETQYF; v_gene: TRBV27; d_gene: NA; abundance: NA; j_gene: TRBJ2-5
CDR3nt: TGTGCCAGCAGTCCGCCGGAGTCCCGCGAGCAGTACTTC; CDR3aa: CASSPPESREQYF; v_gene: TRBV6-5; d_gene: NA; abundance: NA; j_gene: TRBJ2-7
CDR3nt: TGTGCCAGCAGCTTAGTAGAGAACGCGGTGACCCAGTACTTC; CDR3aa: CASSLVENAVTQYF; v_gene: TRBV7-9; d_gene: NA; abundance: NA; j_gene: TRBJ2-5
CDR3nt: TGTGCCAGCAGCTTAGGGGGTGTCCGTCAGCCCCAGCATTTT; CDR3aa: CASSLGGVRQPQHF; v_gene: TRBV7-9; d_gene: NA; abundance: NA; j_gene: TRBJ1-5
CDR3nt: TGTGCCAGCAGTGACCCCCTTCTCGACAGGGAGCTACAAGAGACCCAGTACTTC; CDR3aa: CASSDPLLDRELQETQYF; v_gene: TRBV2; d_gene: TRBD1; abundance: NA; j_gene: TRBJ2-5
CDR3nt: TGTGCCAGCAGTTACTCTAGCGGGCAAAACACTGAAGCTTTCTTT; CDR3aa: CASSYSSGQNTEAFF; v_gene: TRBV6-5; d_gene: NA; abundance: NA; j_gene: TRBJ1-1
CDR3nt: TGTGCCAGCAGCCCCCCAGACACTGAAGCTTTCTTT; CDR3aa: CASSPPDTEAFF; v_gene: TRBV7-9; d_gene: NA; abundance: NA; j_gene: TRBJ1-1
CDR3nt: TGTGCCAGCAGATCCGGGACGGGGGGCTACACCTTC; CDR3aa: CASRSGTGGYTF; v_gene: TRBV11-2; d_gene: NA; abundance: NA; j_gene: TRBJ1-2
CDR3nt: TGCAGCGTTATTTGGGATGAGCAGTTCTTC; CDR3aa: CSVIWDEQFF; v_gene: TRBV29-1; d_gene: NA; abundance: NA; j_gene: TRBJ2-1
CDR3nt: TGCGCCAGCAGTGACGGACGGGTCACAGATACGCAGTATTTT; CDR3aa: CASSDGRVTDTQYF; v_gene: TRBV10-1; d_gene: NA; abundance: NA; j_gene: TRBJ2-3
CDR3nt: TGTGCCTGGTATGGGCGAATGAACACTGAAGCTTTCTTT; CDR3aa: CAWYGRMNTEAFF; v_gene: TRBV30; d_gene: NA; abundance: NA; j_gene: TRBJ1-1
CDR3nt: TGCGCCAGCAGCTGGGGACTAGCGGGAGGGCCGCGGGTAGGGCTCCAAGAGACCCAGTACTTC; CDR3aa: CASSWGLAGGPRVGLQETQYF; v_gene: TRBV5-1; d_gene: TRBD2; abundance: once; j_gene: TRBJ2-5
CDR3nt: TGTGCCAGCAGCTTACCGCCAGGGATGTCTGAAAAACTGTTTTTT; CDR3aa: CASSLPPGMSEKLFF; v_gene: TRBV7-9; d_gene: NA; abundance: once; j_gene: TRBJ1-4
CDR3nt: TGTGCCACCAGCAGGACGTCTGGGGCCAACGTCCTGACTTTC; CDR3aa: CATSRTSGANVLTF; v_gene: TRBV15; d_gene: NA; abundance: NA; j_gene: TRBJ2-6
CDR3nt: TGTGCCAGCAGCCTCTGGACAGGGGGCAATGAGCAGTTCTTC; CDR3aa: CASSLWTGGNEQFF; v_gene: TRBV9; d_gene: TRBD1; abundance: NA; j_gene: TRBJ2-1
CDR3nt: TGTGCCAGCAGTGATTTCCCTAGCGGCTACAATGAGCAGTTCTTC; CDR3aa: CASSDFPSGYNEQFF; v_gene: TRBV6-4; d_gene: TRBD2; abundance: NA; j_gene: TRBJ2-1
CDR3nt: TGTGCCAGCAGTTTATCGGGACAGCGCCCTTACGAGCAGTACTTC; CDR3aa: CASSLSGQRPYEQYF; v_gene: TRBV27; d_gene: TRBD1; abundance: NA; j_gene: TRBJ2-7
CDR3nt: TGCGCCAGCAGCCCCCAGGGGACTAGTTCCATCGAGCAGTACTTC; CDR3aa: CASSPQGTSSIEQYF; v_gene: TRBV5-1; d_gene: TRBD2; abundance: NA; j_gene: TRBJ2-7
CDR3nt: TGCGCCAGCAGCCAAGAGTTACCTAGCGGGAGCACAGATACGCAGTATTTT; CDR3aa: CASSQELPSGSTDTQYF; v_gene: TRBV4-1; d_gene: TRBD2; abundance: NA; j_gene: TRBJ2-3
CDR3nt: TGTGCCAGCAGCTCTAAGTACCTCCCCGGACAGAGGAACACTGAAGCTTTCTTT; CDR3aa: CASSSKYLPGQRNTEAFF; v_gene: TRBV7-2; d_gene: NA; abundance: NA; j_gene: TRBJ1-1
CDR3nt: TGCGCCAGCAGTTTTGGAGTAGCCTACGAGCAGTACTTC; CDR3aa: CASSFGVAYEQYF; v_gene: TRBV5-1; d_gene: NA; abundance: NA; j_gene: TRBJ2-7
CDR3nt: TGTGCCAGCAGCTTATTCCCGGGAAGCTACAATGAGCAGTTCTTC; CDR3aa: CASSLFPGSYNEQFF; v_gene: TRBV5-6; d_gene: NA; abundance: NA; j_gene: TRBJ2-1
CDR3nt: TGTGCCAGCAGTGAATATCAAGCAGACGAGCAGTACTTC; CDR3aa: CASSEYQADEQYF; v_gene: TRBV6-1; d_gene: NA; abundance: NA; j_gene: TRBJ2-7
CDR3nt: TGTGCCAGCAGTTTACGCCCTCTTTTTAGCACAGATACGCAGTATTTT; CDR3aa: CASSLRPLFSTDTQYF; v_gene: TRBV27; d_gene: NA; abundance: NA; j_gene: TRBJ2-3
CDR3nt: TGTGCCAGCAGCCTCCAGGGGCTTAGGAATCAGCCCCAGCATTTT; CDR3aa: CASSLQGLRNQPQHF; v_gene: TRBV5-6; d_gene: NA; abundance: NA; j_gene: TRBJ1-5
CDR3nt: TGTGCCAGCAGCAAAGTCGGCTGTTACCAAGAGACCCAGTACTTC; CDR3aa: CASSKVGCYQETQYF; v_gene: TRBV21-1; d_gene: NA; abundance: NA; j_gene: TRBJ2-5
CDR3nt: TGCAGCGTTCGGACTAGGAAGGTCTTGGACAATGAGCAGTTCTTC; CDR3aa: CSVRTRKVLDNEQFF; v_gene: TRBV29-1; d_gene: TRBD2; abundance: NA; j_gene: TRBJ2-1
CDR3nt: TGTGCCAGTACCTGGACTAGCGGGATGGGAGATACGCAGTATTTT; CDR3aa: CASTWTSGMGDTQYF; v_gene: TRBV28; d_gene: TRBD2; abundance: NA; j_gene: TRBJ2-3
CDR3nt: TGTGCCAGCAGCTCAGCGGATACGCAGTATTTT; CDR3aa: CASSSADTQYF; v_gene: TRBV11-2; d_gene: NA; abundance: NA; j_gene: TRBJ2-3
CDR3nt: TGCGCCAGCAGCACCTCCTCCGAGCAGTACTTC; CDR3aa: CASSTSSEQYF; v_gene: TRBV4-1; d_gene: NA; abundance: NA; j_gene: TRBJ2-7
CDR3nt: TGTGCCAGCAGCAAAACCCCGGGAGTTGGTCTCGAGCAGTACTTC; CDR3aa: CASSKTPGVGLEQYF; v_gene: TRBV21-1; d_gene: NA; abundance: NA; j_gene: TRBJ2-7
CDR3nt: TGCAGTCTAGAGGTCCACAATGAGCAGTTCTTC; CDR3aa: CSLEVHNEQFF; v_gene: TRBV20-1; d_gene: NA; abundance: NA; j_gene: TRBJ2-1
CDR3nt: TGTGCCAGCAGCGCCGACAGGGGTTCTAACACCGGGGAGCTGTTTTTT; CDR3aa: CASSADRGSNTGELFF; v_gene: TRBV13; d_gene: TRBD1; abundance: few; j_gene: TRBJ2-2
CDR3nt: TGTGCCAGCAGCCCTCCGTACCTAGCGGGAGGGTTTCATACCTACGAGCAGTACTTC; CDR3aa: CASSPPYLAGGFHTYEQYF; v_gene: TRBV7-9; d_gene: TRBD2; abundance: NA; j_gene: TRBJ2-7
CDR3nt: TGTGCCAGCAGTCCGGGACAGGTCGCCTACGAGCAGTACTTC; CDR3aa: CASSPGQVAYEQYF; v_gene: TRBV27; d_gene: TRBD1; abundance: once; j_gene: TRBJ2-7
CDR3nt: TGTGCCTGGAGTGTGTCTGAGGGGAATCAGCCCCAGCATTTT; CDR3aa: CAWSVSEGNQPQHF; v_gene: TRBV30; d_gene: NA; abundance: NA; j_gene: TRBJ1-5
CDR3nt: TGTGCCTGGAGTGGGGGGAAAAGCGGGAGCCCATCCTACGAGCAGTACTTC; CDR3aa: CAWSGGKSGSPSYEQYF; v_gene: TRBV30; d_gene: TRBD2; abundance: NA; j_gene: TRBJ2-7
CDR3nt: TGTGCCAGCAGCGACGGACTAGCGGGGATACGAGGGACCGGGGAGCTGTTTTTT; CDR3aa: CASSDGLAGIRGTGELFF; v_gene: TRBV5-4; d_gene: TRBD2; abundance: NA; j_gene: TRBJ2-2
CDR3nt: TGCAGCGCTAGACTAGCGGGAGATGAGACCCAGTACTTC; CDR3aa: CSARLAGDETQYF; v_gene: TRBV29-1; d_gene: TRBD2; abundance: NA; j_gene: TRBJ2-5
CDR3nt: TGTGCCACCTCTAGTGGATCCTACGAGCAGTACTTC; CDR3aa: CATSSGSYEQYF; v_gene: TRBV15; d_gene: NA; abundance: NA; j_gene: TRBJ2-7